This TCR beta chain stems from a study of graft-versus-host responses after intestinal transplantation (dated by TCRdb to the early 2020s). In terms of the full investigation: The transplants that recipients got were multivisceral, liver-intestinal, or isolated intestinal. Every recipient was given anti-thymocyte globulin induction, followed by around three years of maintenance tacrolimus and steroids. A cohort of about two dozen intestinal transplant recipients, including one retransplant, was enrolled, and a few patients lacking pretransplant specimens were excluded. Rather than being sequenced by the commercial service, samples from a few later patients were sequenced in-house on an Illumina MiSeq and processed with MiXCR. A peak of at least 4% donor T cells among recipient peripheral blood mononuclear cells was the definition used for donor T cell macrochimerism. Alloreactive clones were identified by sequencing pre-transplant mixed lymphocyte reaction products and comparing them with unstimulated pre-transplant donor and recipient T cells. Bulk TCR-beta CDR3 sequencing was used to track graft-versus-host and host-versus-graft alloreactive T cell clones in the graft, circulation and bone marrow after intestinal transplantation. Overall results and qualifications from the work: Peak levels of circulating GvH clones were associated with declines in HvG clones early after transplant. High GvH to HvG T cell clonal ratios were observed in the allografts of patients with donor T cell macrochimerism. The conclusions were limited by the relatively low number and heterogeneity of the intestinal transplant patients. GvH clones were found in recipient bone marrow, and some of the GvH clones appeared earlier in ileal mucosa or blood, which is consistent with an intestinal mucosal origin.

In light of the paper, this sample's time point label describes: cells obtained before transplantation from donor or recipient. CD3+CD4+ and CD3+CD8+ populations were FACS-sorted from unstimulated pre-transplant donor and recipient cells taken from spleen or lymph nodes. Receptor amplification or capture employed the immunoSEQ multiplex PCR assay. For most patients, genomic DNA was isolated with the Qiagen DNeasy Blood and Tissue Kit and sent frozen to Adaptive Biotechnologies for TCR sequencing. For most patients, high-throughput TCR-beta CDR3 sequencing of genomic DNA was performed by Adaptive Biotechnologies. The original pipeline was this. TCR sequencing data for around 19 patients were retrieved from Adaptive's ImmunoSEQ software; a few other patients were processed with MiXCR and VDJtools. CD4 versus CD8 sorting errors were corrected by removing sequences found in both subsets at a frequency ratio below 5:1. CDR3 nucleotide sequences shared between donor and recipient were removed because the origin of such sequences could not be assigned. Alloreactive clones required at least 2-fold expansion over unstimulated cells and minimum CFSE-low frequency of 0.002% (template counts) or 0.001% (read counts). Clones detected in sequenced pre-transplant spleen, lymph node, or MLR CFSE-low populations of the donor or recipient were defined as mappable. Cumulative frequency of alloreactive clones was calculated as a percentage of all sequences weighted by copy number. What TCRdb holds here is the immuneACCESS table cut down to in-frame rearrangements. Part of the clones is not present; checked against another copy, under half of the missing clones reflect an unresolved V gene, and the others are unexplained. Clonal size and the V and J genes are those of that table, whereas D and trimming came from the DNA. Across this sample there are 88,000 or so clones, with around 90% seen only once. The ten largest clones capture 0.095% to 0.11% of the sample.

V is reduced by 1 base and J by 5 bases, leaving a spacing of 12 bases between them. CDR1 and CDR2 are read off the germline V gene (reference sequence) as SEHNR and FQNEAQ. There are 15 amino acids in the CDR3, from cysteine to phenylalanine inclusive. The CDR3 DNA has 45 bases and is translated from base 1. Regarding this clone: Which antigen it targets is not known. No base-level quality is on record; no much larger clone is a single base apart.

Source: unstimulated CD4+ T cells sorted from spleen or lymph node cells, taken before intestinal transplant. The TCR comes from a human donor who received an intestinal transplant. Recombination connected TRBV7-9 to TRBJ1-5; TRBD1 is possibly the D segment (6 matching bases). The CDR3 has the sequence CASSLGRGGDQPQHF. Read as DNA, the sequence is TGTGCCAGCAGCTTAGGCAGGGGAGGGGATCAGCCCCAGCATTTT.